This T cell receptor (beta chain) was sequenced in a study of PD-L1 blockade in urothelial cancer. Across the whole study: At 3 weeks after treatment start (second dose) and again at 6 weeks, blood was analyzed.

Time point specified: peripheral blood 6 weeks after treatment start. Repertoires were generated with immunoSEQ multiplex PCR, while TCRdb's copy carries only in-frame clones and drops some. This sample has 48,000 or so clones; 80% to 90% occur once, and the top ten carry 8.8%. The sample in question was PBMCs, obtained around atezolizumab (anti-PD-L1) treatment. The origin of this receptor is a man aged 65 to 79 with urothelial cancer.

The DNA for the CDR3 is TGCGCCAGCAGTGAGTCGAAAGGGAGAGATACGCAGTATTTT. Amino acid sequence: CASSESKGRDTQYF. This sequence joins TRBV10-1 and TRBJ2-3; perhaps TRBD2 as D (5 bases). The CDR3 consists of 14 residues. V was pared by 0 bases and J by 5 bases, with 9 bases between. Germline V lookup: CDR1 WNHNN, CDR2 SYGVQD (reference sequence).